These 24 T cell receptor beta chains were sequenced from one sample in a study of cytomegalovirus exposure and HLA in healthy donors. This PCR relied on a set of 60 Vbeta primers and 13 Jbeta primers. Measured with immunoSEQ multiplex PCR; TCRdb has only the in-frame clones, and not every one. Counted here are some 120,000 clones, around 80% occurring once; the ten biggest clones make up 0.95% to 1.1%. The sequencing sample was made of PBMCs. Receptors were obtained from a human donor in good health.

The chain carries TRBV7-2 and TRBJ1-5; 8 nucleotides line up with TRBD1. Germline V lookup: CDR1 SGHTA, CDR2 FQGNSA. V was pared by 3 bases and J by 9 bases, with 22 bases of the junction left unmatched. The CDR3 contains 19 residues. The CDR3 DNA reads as TGTGCCAGCAGCTTTGATATTGCGAGGCTGGGACAGGCACCATCGCCCCAGCATTTT. This translates into CASSFDIARLGQAPSPQHF. The variable domain in full, with the rest retrieved from reference TRBV7-2 and TRBJ1-5, is GAGVSQSPSNKVTEKGKDVELRCDPISGHTALYWYRQSLGQGLEFLIYFQGNSAPDKSGLPSDRFSAERTGGSVSTLTIQRTQQEDSAVYLCASSFDIARLGQAPSPQHFGDGTRLSIL.

This clone showed up just a few times. The chain combines TRBV5-6 with TRBJ2-3, with a possible D match to TRBD2 (6 bases). Germline V gene sequence: CDR1 SGHDT, CDR2 YYEEEE. The CDR3 contains 15 residues. The V and J ends lost 4 bases and 2 bases respectively, with 14 bases between them. The CDR3 DNA is TGTGCCAGCAGCAACCCCGGGGGATCCACAGATACGCAGTATTTT. Amino acids: CASSNPGGSTDTQYF.

The gene calls are TRBV4-1 and TRBJ2-1; 9 bases are shared with TRBD1. Germline-derived CDR1 and CDR2 are MGHRA and YSYEKL. This CDR3 spans 14 amino acids. Trimming removed 2 bases from V and 8 bases from J; junction bases left unmatched: 4. The CDR3 region has the DNA TGCGCCAGCAGCCAACCGGACAGGGGACATGAGCAGTTCTTC. Its protein is CASSQPDRGHEQFF.

This clone was seen more than once but under ten times. The chain is built from TRBV19 and TRBJ1-5, with 7 bases matching TRBD1. V lost 5 bases to trimming and J lost 9 bases; unmatched junction nucleotides: 10. Germline CDR1 is LNHDA and CDR2 is SQIVND (reference sequence). This CDR3 region has 14 residues. The CDR3 DNA follows: TGTGCCAGTAGTGATACAGGGGCATTGACGCCCCAGCATTTT. Protein sequence: CASSDTGALTPQHF.

The rearrangement links TRBV7-8 to TRBJ1-4, with a weak D call TRBD1 (5 bases). The germline gives CDR1 SGHVS, CDR2 FQNEAQ. V lost 5 bases to trimming and J lost 7 bases, with 14 bases between them. The CDR3 contains 14 residues. The CDR3 region is CASSATGGGEKLFF. DNA for the CDR3: TGTGCCAGCAGCGCAACGGGGGGAGGTGAAAAACTGTTTTTT.

The rearrangement uses TRBV6-6 and TRBJ2-7; 7 bases are shared with TRBD1. This CDR3 spans 14 amino acids. The trim removed 0 bases at V and 3 bases at J, leaving 2 bases unmatched. Per germline, CDR1 MNHNY and CDR2 SVGAGI (reference sequence). This chain's CDR3 is CASSYSRQGYEQYV. The CDR3 nucleotides are TGTGCCAGCAGTTACTCACGACAGGGCTACGAGCAGTACGTC.

For this clone: The germline gene is not matched at one end of the junction; a read error may be the cause. V gene TRBV6-6 combines with J gene TRBJ2-7, with 7 nucleotides matching TRBD2. The germline V gene has CDR1 MNHNY and CDR2 SVGAGI (reference sequence). This CDR3 spans 16 amino acids. CDR3 sequence reads: CASSKPRGGGTYGQYF. The CDR3 DNA is TGTGCCAGCAGCAAGCCCCGCGGGGGAGGTACCTACGGGCAGTACTTC.

This clone showed up just once. The CDR3, as DNA: TGCGCCAGCAGCTTGGGCGGGGCCGGCAATGAGCAGTTCTTC. Protein: CASSLGGAGNEQFF. The chain is built from TRBV5-1 and TRBJ2-1; perhaps TRBD2 as D (6 bases). CDR1 and CDR2 from the germline V gene are SGHRS and YFSETQ. CDR3 length: 14 amino acids. Trimming took off 0 bases at V and 6 bases at J, with 10 bases between the two ends.

The chain recombines TRBV6-1 with TRBJ2-7; D might be TRBD2 (5 bases). The CDR3 sequence is 12 residues long. Trimming took off 5 bases at V and 7 bases at J, with 12 bases between the two ends. Germline CDR1 and CDR2: MNHNS and SASEGT. CDR3 loop: CASSRTAGEQYF. The CDR3, as DNA: TGTGCCAGCAGTCGGACTGCTGGTGAGCAGTACTTC.

CDR3 sequence (DNA): TGTGCCAGCAGCGTAGGGGGGGGCGCGGGGGAGACCCAGTACTTC. It is translated as CASSVGGGAGETQYF. V gene TRBV9 combines with J gene TRBJ2-5; TRBD2 might be the D (7 bases). This CDR3 spans 15 amino acids. The germline gives CDR1 SGDLS, CDR2 YYNGEE. Trimming stripped 0 bases from V and 5 bases from J, with 14 bases between.

The gene calls are TRBV2 and TRBJ2-7; tentatively, D is TRBD2 (5 bases). The CDR3 has 11 amino acids. V was trimmed by 7 bases and J by 5 bases, leaving 9 bases between them. The V gene's germline CDR1 is SNHLY and CDR2 FYNNEI. The CDR3 DNA sequence: TGTGCCAGCATAGGAGGTCACGAGCAGTACTTC. Residues: CASIGGHEQYF.

The rearrangement links TRBV5-4 to TRBJ1-2; 12 nucleotides align to TRBD1. CDR3 length: 14 residues. V lost 9 bases, J lost 8 bases, and 11 bases stayed unmatched. Germline values: CDR1 SGHNT, CDR2 YYREEE (reference sequence). CDR3 in amino acids: CATETPGQGAGYTF. The CDR3 DNA reads TGTGCCACCGAGACTCCGGGACAGGGGGCAGGCTACACCTTC. The full variable domain, with the rest looked up from reference TRBV5-4 and TRBJ1-2, is ETGVTQSPTHLIKTRGQQVTLRCSSQSGHNTVSWYQQALGQGPQFIFQYYREEENGRGNFPPRFSGLQFPNYSSELNVNALELDDSALYLCATETPGQGAGYTFGSGTRLTVV.

This clone was found a few times. The V call is TRBV10-2, the J call TRBJ2-6; tentatively, D is TRBD1 (6 bases). V gave up 6 bases and J gave up 2 bases, with 17 bases separating them. CDR3 length equals 17 residues. Germline V lookup: CDR1 WSHSY, CDR2 SAAADI. The CDR3 nucleotides read TGCGCCAGCAGGAACACAGGGTTTTTAACTGGGGCCAACGTCCTGACTTTC. This codes for CASRNTGFLTGANVLTF.

This chain joins TRBV7-6 and TRBJ1-1; unclear D gene. CDR3 length: 11 residues. The V gene lost 6 bases and the J gene lost 7 bases, with 9 bases spanning the gap. The germline CDR1 and CDR2 sequences are SGHVS and FNYEAQ. CDR3 sequence (DNA): TGTGCCAGCAGTCCGGGGTTTGAAGCTTTCTTT. This encodes CASSPGFEAFF.

The chain uses TRBV2 and TRBJ1-1; 8 bases are a match to TRBD1. The germline CDR1 and CDR2 sequences are SNHLY and FYNNEI. The V gene end was trimmed by 6 bases and the J gene end by 5 bases; junction bases not matched to a gene: 11. The CDR3 sequence is 15 residues long. The CDR3 spells CASSARTGWVTEAFF. The CDR3 DNA reads as TGTGCCAGCAGCGCCCGGACAGGGTGGGTGACTGAAGCTTTCTTT. The full variable domain, its missing parts supplied by reference TRBV2 and TRBJ1-1, is EPEVTQTPSHQVTQMGQEVILRCVPISNHLYFYWYRQILGQKVEFLVSFYNNEISEKSEIFDDQFSVERPDGSNFTLKIRSTKLEDSAMYFCASSARTGWVTEAFFGQGTRLTVV.

The chain combines TRBV10-3 with TRBJ2-1; tentative D call: TRBD1 (6 bases). In germline, CDR1 is ENHRY, CDR2 SYGVKD. Deletions cut 7 bases from V and 5 bases from J, with 18 bases between. The CDR3 extends over 15 amino acids. This CDR3 is CAITEGRGEDNEQFF. The CDR3 nucleotides read TGTGCCATCACGGAAGGCAGGGGAGAGGACAATGAGCAGTTCTTC.

The chain uses TRBV2 and TRBJ2-6; D gene uncertain. The V gene's germline CDR1 is SNHLY and CDR2 FYNNEI. Trimming removed 7 bases at V and 1 base at J, with 8 bases between. This CDR3 is built from 14 residues. The CDR3 loop is CASTQVSGANVLTF. The CDR3 DNA reads TGTGCCAGCACCCAGGTTTCTGGGGCCAACGTCCTGACTTTC.

The chain links TRBV7-9 to TRBJ1-2; D remains unclear. Germline V gene lookup returns CDR1 SEHNR and CDR2 FQNEAQ (reference sequence). V lost 4 bases and J lost 7, with 10 bases in between. This CDR3 has 12 amino acids. The CDR3 DNA follows: TGTGCCAGCAGCTCCGATGTCGGTGGCTACACCTTC. It codes for CASSSDVGGYTF.

This clone was detected only once. The chain recombines TRBV7-8 with TRBJ2-5; D unresolved. There are 14 residues in the CDR3. Germline-derived CDR1 and CDR2 are SGHVS and FQNEAQ. Trimming cost V 5 bases and J 7 bases, with 17 bases left between them. CDR3: CASSPSGSLGTQYF. The CDR3, as DNA: TGTGCCAGCAGCCCGTCAGGCAGCTTGGGGACCCAGTACTTC.

V is TRBV18 and J is TRBJ1-1; D call uncertain. Germline CDR1 KGHSH, CDR2 LQKENI. The V gene lost 1 base and the J gene lost 5 bases, with 14 bases spanning the gap. CDR3 length: 15 amino acids. CDR3: CASSPLQEAGTEAFF. CDR3 sequence (DNA): TGTGCCAGCTCACCACTCCAGGAGGCGGGTACTGAAGCTTTCTTT.

The genes are TRBV27 and TRBJ2-3, with no clear D. Trimming took off 3 bases at V and 6 bases at J, with 7 bases between the two ends. The CDR3 totals 12 residues. Germline CDR1 is MNHEY and CDR2 is SMNVEV (reference sequence). The CDR3 spells CASSFPRDTQYF. CDR3 DNA sequence: TGTGCCAGCAGTTTTCCCAGGGATACGCAGTATTTT.

The V gene is TRBV19, the J gene TRBJ2-7; D unclear. The length of the CDR3 is 14 residues. V dropped 0 bases and J dropped 7 bases, with 13 bases sitting between them. From germline, CDR1 is LNHDA and CDR2 SQIVND (reference sequence). The CDR3 coding sequence is TGTGCCAGTAGTATAGATCTATTTACGGGTGAGCAGTACTTC. It specifies CASSIDLFTGEQYF.

The chain joins TRBV9 to TRBJ1-1; 8 bases map to TRBD1. CDR1 is SGDLS and CDR2 is YYNGEE in the germline V gene. Trimming took 0 bases from V and 6 from J; bases not matched to a gene: 1. The CDR3 has 13 amino acids. In DNA, the CDR3 is TGTGCCAGCAGCGTAGGGACAGGGCCTGAAGCTTTCTTT. Encoded protein: CASSVGTGPEAFF.

The rearrangement uses TRBV5-1 and TRBJ1-5; D may be TRBD1 (6 bases). Germline lookup yields CDR1 SGHRS and CDR2 YFSETQ. V was cut by 2 bases and J by 5 bases, with 14 bases left in between. The CDR3 is made up of 15 amino acids. Written as DNA, the CDR3 is TGCGCCAGCAGCTTAAAACAGGGTTACGATCAGCCCCAGCATTTT. This codes for CASSLKQGYDQPQHF. Looking up the rest from reference TRBV5-1 and TRBJ1-5 gives the full variable domain: KAGVTQTPRYLIKTRGQQVTLSCSPISGHRSVSWYQQTPGQGLQFLFEYFSETQRNKGNFPGRFSGRQFSNSRSEMNVSTLELGDSALYLCASSLKQGYDQPQHFGDGTRLSIL.